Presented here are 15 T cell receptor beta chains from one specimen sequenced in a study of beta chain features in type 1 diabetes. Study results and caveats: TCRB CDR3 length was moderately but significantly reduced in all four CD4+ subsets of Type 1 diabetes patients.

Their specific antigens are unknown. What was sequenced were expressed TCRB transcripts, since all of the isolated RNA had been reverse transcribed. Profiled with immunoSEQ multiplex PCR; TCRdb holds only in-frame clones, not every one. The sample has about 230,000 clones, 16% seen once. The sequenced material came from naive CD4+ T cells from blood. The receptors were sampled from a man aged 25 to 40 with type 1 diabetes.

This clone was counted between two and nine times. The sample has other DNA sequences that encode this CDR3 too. The CDR3 DNA reads TGTGCCATCAGTGAGTCAACAGGGCAAGAGACCCAGTACTTC. Translated, it gives CAISESTGQETQYF. This chain connects TRBV10-3 to TRBJ2-5; D possibly corresponds to TRBD1 (6 bases). CDR1 is ENHRY and CDR2 is SYGVKD in the germline V gene. The CDR3 is 14 residues long. The germline V and J ends were trimmed by 0 bases and 2 bases, with 7 bases remaining between them.

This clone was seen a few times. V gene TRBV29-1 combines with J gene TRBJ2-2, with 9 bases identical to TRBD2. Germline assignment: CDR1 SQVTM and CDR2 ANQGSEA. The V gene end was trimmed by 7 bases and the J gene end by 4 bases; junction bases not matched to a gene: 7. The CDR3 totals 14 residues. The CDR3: CSAGAGGPTGELFF. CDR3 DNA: TGCAGCGCTGGAGCGGGAGGCCCCACCGGGGAGCTGTTTTTT.

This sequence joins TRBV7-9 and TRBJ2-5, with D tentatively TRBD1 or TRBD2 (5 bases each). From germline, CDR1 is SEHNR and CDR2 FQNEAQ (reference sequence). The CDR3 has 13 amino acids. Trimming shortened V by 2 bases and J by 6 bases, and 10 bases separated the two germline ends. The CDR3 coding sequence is TGTGCCAGCAGCTTAACTGGGGGAAAGACCCAGTACTTC. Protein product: CASSLTGGKTQYF.

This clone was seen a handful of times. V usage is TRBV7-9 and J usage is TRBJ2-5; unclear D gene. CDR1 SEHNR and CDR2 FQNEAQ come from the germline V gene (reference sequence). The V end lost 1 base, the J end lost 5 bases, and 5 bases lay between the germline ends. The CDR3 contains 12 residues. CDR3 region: CASSLVDETQYF. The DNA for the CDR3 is TGTGCCAGCAGCTTAGTAGATGAGACCCAGTACTTC.

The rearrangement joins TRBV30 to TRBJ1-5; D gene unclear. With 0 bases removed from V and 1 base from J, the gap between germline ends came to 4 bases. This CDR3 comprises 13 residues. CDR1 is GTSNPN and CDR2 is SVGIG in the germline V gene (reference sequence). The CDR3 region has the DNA TGTGCCTGGAGTGTAACGAGCAATCAGCCCCAGCATTTT. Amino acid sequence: CAWSVTSNQPQHF.

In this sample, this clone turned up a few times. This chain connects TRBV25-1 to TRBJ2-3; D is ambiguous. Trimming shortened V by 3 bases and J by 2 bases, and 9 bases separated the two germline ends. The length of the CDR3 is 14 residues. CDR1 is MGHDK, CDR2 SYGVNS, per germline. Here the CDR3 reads CASSEGRATDTQYF. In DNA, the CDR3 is TGTGCCAGCAGTGAGGGTCGGGCCACAGATACGCAGTATTTT.

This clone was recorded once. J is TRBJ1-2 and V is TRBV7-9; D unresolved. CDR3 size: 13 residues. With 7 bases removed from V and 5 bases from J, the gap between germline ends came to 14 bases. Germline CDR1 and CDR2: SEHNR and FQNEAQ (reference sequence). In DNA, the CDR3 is TGTGCCAGCAACCTTTACGGGGATTATGGCTACACCTTC. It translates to CASNLYGDYGYTF.

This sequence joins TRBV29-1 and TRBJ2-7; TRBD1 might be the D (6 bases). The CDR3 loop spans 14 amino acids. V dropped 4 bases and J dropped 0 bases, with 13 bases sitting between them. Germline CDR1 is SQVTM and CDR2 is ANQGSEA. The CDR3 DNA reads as TGCAGCGTTGCGAGGACAGTCAGCTCCTACGAGCAGTACTTC. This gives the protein CSVARTVSSYEQYF.

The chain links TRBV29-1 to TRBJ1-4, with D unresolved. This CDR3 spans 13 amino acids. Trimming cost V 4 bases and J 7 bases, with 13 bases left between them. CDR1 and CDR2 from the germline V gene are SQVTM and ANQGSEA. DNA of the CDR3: TGCAGCGTTGTTTACCACAAGGGTGAAAAACTGTTTTTT. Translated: CSVVYHKGEKLFF.

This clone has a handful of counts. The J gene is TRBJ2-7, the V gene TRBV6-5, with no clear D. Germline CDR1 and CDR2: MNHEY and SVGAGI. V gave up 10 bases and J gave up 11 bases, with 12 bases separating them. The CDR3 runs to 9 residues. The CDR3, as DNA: TGTGCCATCGCTTTCTGGAAGTACTTC. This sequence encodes CAIAFWKYF.

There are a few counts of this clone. CDR3 coding DNA: TGTGCCAGCAGCGTAGAAGGAGGCCGGGGCACTGAAGCTTTCTTT. It encodes CASSVEGGRGTEAFF. The gene calls are TRBV9 and TRBJ1-1; D not certain. CDR3 length: 15 amino acids. In germline, CDR1 is SGDLS, CDR2 YYNGEE. Trimming pared 0 bases from V and 4 bases from J, leaving 13 bases between.

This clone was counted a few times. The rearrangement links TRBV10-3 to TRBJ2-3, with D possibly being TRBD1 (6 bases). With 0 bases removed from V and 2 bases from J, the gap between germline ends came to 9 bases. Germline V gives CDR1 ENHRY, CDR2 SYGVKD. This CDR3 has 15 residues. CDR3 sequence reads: CAISESQGITDTQYF. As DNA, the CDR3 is TGTGCCATCAGTGAGTCGCAGGGGATCACAGATACGCAGTATTTT.

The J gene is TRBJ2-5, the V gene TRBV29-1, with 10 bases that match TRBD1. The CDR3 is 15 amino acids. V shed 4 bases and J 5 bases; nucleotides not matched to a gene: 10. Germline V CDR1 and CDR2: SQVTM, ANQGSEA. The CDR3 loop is CSVATLTGGKETQYF. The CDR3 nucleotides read TGCAGCGTTGCCACCCTGACAGGGGGCAAGGAGACCCAGTACTTC.

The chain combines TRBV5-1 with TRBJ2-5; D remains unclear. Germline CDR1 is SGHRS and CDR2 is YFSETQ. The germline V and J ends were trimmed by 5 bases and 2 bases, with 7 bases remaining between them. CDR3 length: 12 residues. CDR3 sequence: CASRPDQETQYF. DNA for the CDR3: TGCGCCAGCAGGCCGGATCAAGAGACCCAGTACTTC.

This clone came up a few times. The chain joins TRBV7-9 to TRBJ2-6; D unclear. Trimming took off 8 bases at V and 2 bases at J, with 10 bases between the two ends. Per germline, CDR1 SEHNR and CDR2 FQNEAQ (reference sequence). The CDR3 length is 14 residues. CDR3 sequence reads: CASVVDPGANVLTF. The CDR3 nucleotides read TGTGCCAGCGTGGTTGATCCTGGGGCCAACGTCCTGACTTTC.